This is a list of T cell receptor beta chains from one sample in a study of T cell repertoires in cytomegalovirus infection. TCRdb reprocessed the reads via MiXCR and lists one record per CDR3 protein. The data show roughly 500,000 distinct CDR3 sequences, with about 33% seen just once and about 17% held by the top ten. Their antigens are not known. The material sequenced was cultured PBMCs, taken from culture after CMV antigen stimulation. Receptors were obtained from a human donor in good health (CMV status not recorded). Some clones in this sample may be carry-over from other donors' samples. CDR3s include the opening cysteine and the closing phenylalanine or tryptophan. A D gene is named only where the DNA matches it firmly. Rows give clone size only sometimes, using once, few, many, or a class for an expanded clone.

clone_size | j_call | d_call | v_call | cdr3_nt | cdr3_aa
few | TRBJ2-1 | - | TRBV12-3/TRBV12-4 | TGTGCCAGCGGGGCCTGGTCAGATCACAATGAGCAGTTCTTC | CASGAWSDHNEQFF
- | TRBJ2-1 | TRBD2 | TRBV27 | TGTGCCAGCAGTTTGGCTAGCGGGAGAAATGAGCAGTTCTTC | CASSLASGRNEQFF
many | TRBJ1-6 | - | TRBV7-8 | TGTGCCAGCAGCCGAGCCGACAGAAGTAATTCACCCCTCCACTTT | CASSRADRSNSPLHF
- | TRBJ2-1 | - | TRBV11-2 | TGTGCCAGCGAAGGGGGTCAACCCTACAATGAGCAGTTCTTC | CASEGGQPYNEQFF
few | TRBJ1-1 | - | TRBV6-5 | TGTGCCAGCAGTGGGGCCCCGAACACTGAAGCTTTCTTT | CASSGAPNTEAFF
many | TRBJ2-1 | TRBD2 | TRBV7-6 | TGTGCCAGCAGCATGCGACTAGCGGGGAACAATGAGCAGTTCTTC | CASSMRLAGNNEQFF
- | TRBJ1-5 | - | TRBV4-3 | TGCGCCAGCAGCCAAGATCTAGGGGCCGGGCAGCCCCAGCATTTT | CASSQDLGAGQPQHF
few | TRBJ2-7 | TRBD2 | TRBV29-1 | TGCAGCGTTGAGTCTAGCGGGACGGGCTACGAGCAGTACTTC | CSVESSGTGYEQYF
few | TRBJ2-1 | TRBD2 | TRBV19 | TGTGCCAGTAGTATAGTCAGCGGGAGCGGCAATGAGCAGTTCTTC | CASSIVSGSGNEQFF
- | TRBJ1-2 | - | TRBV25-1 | TGTGCCAGCAGTGTACCTGGAGGAGGCTATGGCTACACCTTC | CASSVPGGGYGYTF
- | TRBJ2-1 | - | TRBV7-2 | TGTGCCAGCAGCGCATTAACAGGTAAAGACAATGAGCAGTTCTTC | CASSALTGKDNEQFF
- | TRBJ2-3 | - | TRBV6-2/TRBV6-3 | TGTGCCAGCAGCCTGAACTGGCGGGACCCAGATACGCAGTATTTT | CASSLNWRDPDTQYF
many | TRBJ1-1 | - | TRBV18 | TGTGCCAGCTCACCCGGGGGGCTGAACACTGAAGCTTTCTTT | CASSPGGLNTEAFF
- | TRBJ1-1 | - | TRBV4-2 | TGTGCCAGCAGCCCTATAACCCCCGGGACAAAGAACACTGAAGCTTTCTTT | CASSPITPGTKNTEAFF
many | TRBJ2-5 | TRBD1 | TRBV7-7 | TGTGCCAGCAGCTTCACCGGGACAGGGAGGGAGACCCAGTACTTC | CASSFTGTGRETQYF
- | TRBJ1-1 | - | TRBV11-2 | TGTGCCAGCAGCCACCAAGGGTCTGAAGCTTTCTTT | CASSHQGSEAFF
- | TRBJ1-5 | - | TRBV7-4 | TGTGCCAGCAGCCGCCGGGACGGCGGCAATAGGCCCCAGCATTTT | CASSRRDGGNRPQHF
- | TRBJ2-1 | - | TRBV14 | TGTGCCAGCAGCCAGCTGGGACTCGGGAACTACAATGAGCAGTTCTTC | CASSQLGLGNYNEQFF
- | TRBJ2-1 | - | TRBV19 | TGTGCCAGTAGTATATCGAGTGCGAACAATGAGCAGTTCTTC | CASSISSANNEQFF
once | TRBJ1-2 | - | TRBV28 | TGTGCCAGCAGTATATCCGCCGGGGGGCTGGGCTACACCTTC | CASSISAGGLGYTF
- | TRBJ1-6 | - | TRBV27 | TGTGCCAGCCAAATGCTTCCAGGACAGAGTAATTCACCCCTCCACTTT | CASQMLPGQSNSPLHF
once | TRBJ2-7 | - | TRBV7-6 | TGTGCCAGCAGCTTAGTAACCCACGAGCAGTACTTC | CASSLVTHEQYF
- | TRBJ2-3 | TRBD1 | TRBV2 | TGTGCCAGCAGCGGACAGGTCAGGAGCGCAGATACGCAGTATTTT | CASSGQVRSADTQYF
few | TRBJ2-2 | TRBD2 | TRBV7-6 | TGTGCCAGCAGCTTAGGTTGGACTAGCGGGAGAGGCGGCACCGGGGAGCTGTTTTTT | CASSLGWTSGRGGTGELFF
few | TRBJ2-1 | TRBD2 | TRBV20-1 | TGCAGTGCGGCACGGACTAGCGGGAGGTATGAGCAGTTCTTC | CSAARTSGRYEQFF
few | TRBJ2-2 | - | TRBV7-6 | TGTGCCAGCAGCTTAGTATCAGCGTGGGAGGCCGGGGAGCTGTTTTTT | CASSLVSAWEAGELFF
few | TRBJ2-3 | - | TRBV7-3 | TGTGCCAGCAGCCCCACCCCAGATACGCAGTATTTT | CASSPTPDTQYF
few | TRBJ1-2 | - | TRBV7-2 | TGTGCCAGCAGCCTAACAAAAGACAGCTTTCGTGGCTACACCTTC | CASSLTKDSFRGYTF
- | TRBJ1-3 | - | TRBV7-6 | TGTGCCAGCAGCCTCAGGACCGGACCTCCTGGAAACACCATATATTTT | CASSLRTGPPGNTIYF
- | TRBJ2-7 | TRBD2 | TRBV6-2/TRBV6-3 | TGTGCCAGCAGAAAAGCGGGAGGCCGCTACGAGCAGTACTTC | CASRKAGGRYEQYF
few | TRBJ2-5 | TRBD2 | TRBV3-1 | TGTGCCAGCAGCCAAGGGGGATCTAGCGGGGGGTCGGAGACCCAGTACTTC | CASSQGGSSGGSETQYF
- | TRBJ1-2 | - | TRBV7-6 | TGTGCCAGCAGCTTAGTACAGACTCCTAATGGCTACACCTTC | CASSLVQTPNGYTF
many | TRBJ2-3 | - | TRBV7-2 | TGTGCCAGCAGCTTACGGCAGACCACAGATACGCAGTATTTT | CASSLRQTTDTQYF
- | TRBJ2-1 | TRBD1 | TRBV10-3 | TGTGCCACCAAAGGACAGGCCGACTACAATGAGCAGTTCTTC | CATKGQADYNEQFF
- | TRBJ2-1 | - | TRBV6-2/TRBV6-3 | TGTGCCAGCAGTTACATCGATGAGCAGTTCTTC | CASSYIDEQFF
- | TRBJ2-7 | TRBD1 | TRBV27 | TGTGCCAGCAGTTCGACAGGGACCTTCGACGAGCAGTACTTC | CASSSTGTFDEQYF
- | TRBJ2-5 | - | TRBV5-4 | TGTGCCAGCAAGAAGGGAGGCGGCCAAGAGACCCAGTACTTC | CASKKGGGQETQYF
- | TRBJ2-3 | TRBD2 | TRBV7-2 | TGTGCCAGCAGCTCCGGACTAGCACCAGATACGCAGTATTTT | CASSSGLAPDTQYF
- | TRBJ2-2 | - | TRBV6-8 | TGTGCCAGCAGTTTCGGGACCATGATGGGGGAGCTGTTTTTT | CASSFGTMMGELFF
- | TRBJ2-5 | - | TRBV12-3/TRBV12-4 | TGTGCCAGCAGTTTATCCCCCCCGGCGCAAGAGACCCAGTACTTC | CASSLSPPAQETQYF
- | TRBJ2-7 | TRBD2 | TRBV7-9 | TGTGCCAGCAGCTATAGCGGGAGTGGGGACGAGCAGTACTTC | CASSYSGSGDEQYF
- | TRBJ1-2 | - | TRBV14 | TGTGCCAGCAGCCGAAAGTGGCAGGACCTCTATGGCTACACCTTC | CASSRKWQDLYGYTF
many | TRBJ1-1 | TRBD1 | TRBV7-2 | TGTGCCAGCAGCTCCAACAGGGGGAGGGAGAGCACTGAAGCTTTCTTT | CASSSNRGRESTEAFF
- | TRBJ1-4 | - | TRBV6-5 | TGTGCCAGCAGTTACCTGAGAGGGGCCAATGAAAAACTGTTTTTT | CASSYLRGANEKLFF
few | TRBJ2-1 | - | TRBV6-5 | TGTGCCAGCAGTTACTCGGACCGGGGGGCCGAGGAGCAGTTCTTC | CASSYSDRGAEEQFF
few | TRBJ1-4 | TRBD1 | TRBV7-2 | TGTGCCAGCAGCTTTAGACAGGGATACGAAAAACTGTTTTTT | CASSFRQGYEKLFF
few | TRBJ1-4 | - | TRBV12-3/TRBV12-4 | TGTGCCAGCAGTTACTCGGCGGGTAATGAAAAACTGTTTTTT | CASSYSAGNEKLFF
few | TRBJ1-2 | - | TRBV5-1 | TGCGCCAGCAGCAAAGGGGTTGGTAATGGCTACACCTTC | CASSKGVGNGYTF
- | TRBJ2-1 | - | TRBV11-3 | TGTGCCAGCAGCTTACCCCCCAGGGGTCACCAGGGAATCAAGCAGTTCTTC | CASSLPPRGHQGIKQFF